The T cell receptor beta chain under discussion was sequenced for a study of regulatory T cells in long-lasting Graves disease. Both iRepertoire HTBI primers and Arm-PCR of CDR3 regions were used to build the TCR beta libraries. TCRdb independently ran MiXCR on the multiplex PCR reads; one entry per CDR3 protein. The sample includes 370,000 or so distinct CDR3 sequences, roughly 17% of them seen just once. J was trimmed by 4 bases and V by 3 bases; bases with no gene match: 4. This CDR3 has 15 residues. The germline gives CDR1 SGHKS, CDR2 YYEKEE (reference sequence). This clonotype was counted at least ten times. Time point specified: newly diagnosed GD, antithyroid drugs for less than 3 months. Scientists built the TCR library using RNA that was extracted from PBMCs. This sample also appeared in a second study, on T cells in Graves' hyperthyroidism and ophthalmopathy. That report adds: The study excluded patients with uncontrolled infection, other autoimmune disease, pregnancy or lactation.

This sample comprised peripheral blood mononuclear cells (PBMCs), obtained at new diagnosis, from a patient treated with antithyroid drugs. This clonotype was obtained from a woman aged 18-29 years with Graves disease. The chain carries TRBV5-5 and TRBJ2-3; 11 nucleotides align to TRBD1. CDR3 bases: TGTGCCAGCAGCTCCGGGACAGGGGGGGCAGATACGCAGTATTTT. Its protein is CASSSGTGGADTQYF. The whole variable domain, remainder taken from reference TRBV5-5 and TRBJ2-3, is DAGVTQSPTHLIKTRGQQVTLRCSPISGHKSVSWYQQVLGQGPQFIFQYYEKEERGRGNFPDRFSARQFPNYSSELNVNALLLGDSALYLCASSSGTGGADTQYFGPGTRLTVL.